This is a list of T cell receptor beta chains from one sample in a study of T cell responses to AZD1222 COVID-19 vaccine. Method: immunoSEQ multiplex PCR; TCRdb's copy keeps in-frame clones and lacks some. The data show fewer than 110,000 clones, about 90% seen once. Here the sequenced sample was peripheral blood, taken 28 days after the second AZD1222 dose. These receptors were obtained from an adult who received the AZD1222 COVID-19 vaccine. CDR3s include the opening cysteine and the closing phenylalanine or tryptophan. The D gene is left open where the match is weak. Where a row states a size, it is once, few, many or the class of an expanded clone; other rows omit it.

d_gene	v_gene	abundance	j_gene	CDR3nt	CDR3aa
-	TRBV5-1	-	TRBJ2-7	TGCGCCAGCAGCTTGGACGGTTCCTACGAGCAGTACTTC	CASSLDGSYEQYF
-	TRBV18	-	TRBJ2-7	TGTGCCAGCTCACCCCCGAATCGACGGGCAGGGGACCTCTCCTACGAGCAGTACTTC	CASSPPNRRAGDLSYEQYF
TRBD2	TRBV7-9	-	TRBJ2-1	TGTGCCAGCAGCTATACTAGCGGGAGTTATAATGAGCAGTTCTTC	CASSYTSGSYNEQFF
-	TRBV28	-	TRBJ2-7	TGTGCCAGCTCTACAGATTACGAGCAGTACTTC	CASSTDYEQYF
-	TRBV9	-	TRBJ1-1	TGTGCCAGCAGCGTAGACCCGGTGGTGAACACTGAAGCTTTCTTT	CASSVDPVVNTEAFF
TRBD1	TRBV10-3	-	TRBJ2-7	TGTGCCATACAAGGACAGGGGCCCTACGAGCAGTACTTC	CAIQGQGPYEQYF
-	TRBV15	-	TRBJ1-5	TGTGCCACCAGCCCCCCGTCAGTGGGCAATCAGCCCCAGCATTTT	CATSPPSVGNQPQHF
TRBD1	TRBV9	-	TRBJ2-3	TGTGCCACCCCACCCATAGGACAGGGAAGCACAGATACGCAGTATTTT	CATPPIGQGSTDTQYF
-	TRBV6-5	-	TRBJ1-5	TGTGCCAGCAGTTACTCTCCGGGTCAGCCCCAGCATTTT	CASSYSPGQPQHF
TRBD2	TRBV7-8	-	TRBJ2-1	TGTGCCAGCAGACCTACTAGCGGAGTTTTCTCCTACAATGAGCAGTTCTTC	CASRPTSGVFSYNEQFF
-	TRBV9	-	TRBJ1-1	TGTGCCAGCAGCGTAGGCCGGGGGTTTACGAACACTGAAGCTTTCTTT	CASSVGRGFTNTEAFF
-	TRBV5-1	-	TRBJ1-2	TGCGCCAGCAGCTTGGCCCCCCCGGGGAGGGGGAACTATGGCTACACCTTC	CASSLAPPGRGNYGYTF
TRBD2	TRBV5-4	-	TRBJ2-5	TGTGCCAGCGGCCGGGGGGGAGCGGGAGTAGCTGTGGAGACCCAGTACTTC	CASGRGGAGVAVETQYF
-	TRBV9	-	TRBJ2-1	TGTGCCAGCAGCGTTGGGGGCTGGAGCTCCTACAATGAGCAGTTCTTC	CASSVGGWSSYNEQFF
-	TRBV4-2	-	TRBJ1-3	TGTGCCAGCAGCCCGGACGGAACGACCGGAAACACCATATATTTT	CASSPDGTTGNTIYF
-	TRBV19	-	TRBJ2-1	TGTGCCAGTAGTATTTCTAGCGACCCGGCGGGTGAGCAGTTCTTC	CASSISSDPAGEQFF
-	TRBV25-1	-	TRBJ1-3	TGTGCCAGCAGTGGGGGAGGGTTTACTGGAAACACCATATATTTT	CASSGGGFTGNTIYF
-	TRBV25-1	few	TRBJ2-2	TGTGCCAGCAGTGCTCTAGGGACACAGAACACCGGGGAGCTGTTTTTT	CASSALGTQNTGELFF
TRBD1	TRBV7-3	-	TRBJ2-7	TGTGCCAGCAGCTTAATGGGGACAGGGGTGGACGAGCAGTACTTC	CASSLMGTGVDEQYF
-	TRBV7-3	-	TRBJ2-2	TGTGCCAGCAGCTTATCCAACACCGGGGAGCTGTTTTTT	CASSLSNTGELFF
-	TRBV27	-	TRBJ2-5	TGTGCCAGCAGTCAGTCACAGGGCTGGGAGGGTGTCCAGTACTTC	CASSQSQGWEGVQYF
TRBD2	TRBV19	-	TRBJ2-7	TGTGCCAGTAGCACCCCGGGGACTAGCGGGAACTACGAGCAGTACTTC	CASSTPGTSGNYEQYF
-	TRBV15	-	TRBJ1-3	TGTGCCACCAGCAGAGATCTTAGTGGAAACACCATATATTTT	CATSRDLSGNTIYF
-	TRBV29-1	-	TRBJ2-6	TGCAGCGGTACCCCGTCCGAGAGCTCTGGGGCCAACGTCCTGACTTTC	CSGTPSESSGANVLTF
TRBD2	TRBV7-8	-	TRBJ2-1	TGTGCCAGCAGCTTCCTAGCGGGGTCCTACAATGAGCAGTTCTTC	CASSFLAGSYNEQFF
TRBD1	TRBV27	-	TRBJ2-2	TGTGCCAGCAGCCGCAGGACAGGGGGAAAGACCGGGGAGCTGTTTTTT	CASSRRTGGKTGELFF
TRBD1	TRBV6-1	-	TRBJ2-5	TGTGCCAGCAGTGAAGAGTGGGACAGGGGTTTGGAGACCCAGTACTTC	CASSEEWDRGLETQYF
-	TRBV7-2	-	TRBJ1-5	TGTGCCAGCAGCTTAGCGGGGGATCAGCCCCAGCATTTT	CASSLAGDQPQHF
-	TRBV30	-	TRBJ1-5	TGTGCCTGGAGTGTTCACGGGAATCAGCCCCAGCATTTT	CAWSVHGNQPQHF
-	TRBV18	-	TRBJ2-7	TGTGCCAGCTCTACGGGGGACGGCCGGCACGAGCAGTACTTC	CASSTGDGRHEQYF
TRBD2	TRBV6-2/TRBV6-3	-	TRBJ2-5	TGTGCCAGCAGTTACCCAGGAGGGAGCGGGAAGCTCCAAGAGACCCAGTACTTC	CASSYPGGSGKLQETQYF
-	TRBV27	-	TRBJ2-7	TGTGCCAGCAGTCCACAGGTACCTAGCTCCTACGAGCAGTACTTC	CASSPQVPSSYEQYF
-	TRBV15	few	TRBJ1-4	TGTGCCACCAGCACTGGCCCCTTAAGTAATGAAAAACTGTTTTTT	CATSTGPLSNEKLFF
-	TRBV6-1	-	TRBJ1-2	TGTGCCAGCAGTGAAGGGAGGGAACTTGGCTACACCTTC	CASSEGRELGYTF
-	TRBV15	-	TRBJ2-7	TGTGCCACCAGCAGAACCAATCGTCCCTACGAGCAGTACTTC	CATSRTNRPYEQYF
-	TRBV5-1	-	TRBJ1-4	TGCGCCAGCTCTCTCACAGGACAGTTTAATGAAAAACTGTTTTTT	CASSLTGQFNEKLFF
-	TRBV6-5	-	TRBJ2-1	TGTGCCAGCAGTTACCGCCAGGGGATGAATGAGCAGTTCTTC	CASSYRQGMNEQFF
-	TRBV20-1	-	TRBJ1-2	TGCAGTGCTAGTCAAGTCCCCTATGGCTACACCTTC	CSASQVPYGYTF
-	TRBV14	once	TRBJ1-4	TGTGCCAGCAGCCGGGGTAATGAAAAACTGTTTTTT	CASSRGNEKLFF
TRBD1	TRBV6-5	-	TRBJ2-7	TGTGCCAGCAGTCTGCGGGACAGGGGATCCTACGAGCAGTACTTC	CASSLRDRGSYEQYF
-	TRBV27	-	TRBJ1-6	TGTGCCAGCAGTTTCGGCTCCTATAATTCACCCCTCCACTTT	CASSFGSYNSPLHF
TRBD1	TRBV19	-	TRBJ1-5	TGTGCCAGTACCTACAATGGACAGGATCAGCCCCAGCATTTT	CASTYNGQDQPQHF
-	TRBV27	once	TRBJ2-2	TGTGCCAGCAGCGCCAATGCGTGGGCAGGTCGAACCGGGGAGCTGTTTTTT	CASSANAWAGRTGELFF
-	TRBV6-4	-	TRBJ1-5	TGTGCCAGCAGTGACTTCAGCGCTTATCAGCCCCAGCATTTT	CASSDFSAYQPQHF
-	TRBV27	-	TRBJ1-4	TGTGCCAGCAGTTTTGGTGCGCGACATCGAGATGAAAAACTGTTTTTT	CASSFGARHRDEKLFF
-	TRBV3-1/TRBV3-2	-	TRBJ2-7	TGTGCCAGCAGCCGTCAGAACGAGCAGTACTTC	CASSRQNEQYF
TRBD1	TRBV3-1/TRBV3-2	-	TRBJ1-2	TGTGCCAGCAGCCAAGATCCAGGGGGCCGGTATGGCTACACCTTC	CASSQDPGGRYGYTF
TRBD2	TRBV19	-	TRBJ2-7	TGTGCCAGTAGTATGGGCGGACTAGCGGGAGCCCCAGGGCATAACGAGCAGTACTTC	CASSMGGLAGAPGHNEQYF
TRBD1	TRBV19	-	TRBJ1-5	TGTGCCAGTAGTATATCAGCAGGGGGCGGTCAGCCCCAGCATTTT	CASSISAGGGQPQHF
-	TRBV18	-	TRBJ2-3	TGTGCCAGCTCACCCCTTAGGGGAGGTTCTAGCACAGATACGCAGTATTTT	CASSPLRGGSSTDTQYF
TRBD1	TRBV2	-	TRBJ2-7	TGTGCCAGCAGTGGCGACAGGGGCTACGAGCAGTACTTC	CASSGDRGYEQYF
-	TRBV19	-	TRBJ1-6	TGTGCCAGTAGTATAGATTGGGGGGGCAGCTCCTTCTCACCCCTCCACTTT	CASSIDWGGSSFSPLHF
-	TRBV4-2	-	TRBJ2-1	TGTGCCAGCAGCTCAGAGCGGACCAGCTCCTACAATGAGCAGTTCTTC	CASSSERTSSYNEQFF
-	TRBV5-1	-	TRBJ2-7	TGCGCCAGCAGCTTGGCCGGGGGGCACCTCGGCGAGCAGTACTTC	CASSLAGGHLGEQYF
-	TRBV7-9	-	TRBJ1-4	TGTGCCATCGAAGCGGGGGAACTGTTTTTT	CAIEAGELFF
TRBD1	TRBV18	-	TRBJ2-7	TGTGCCAGCTCACCCTTGGGACAGGGGGGCGAGCAGTACTTC	CASSPLGQGGEQYF
TRBD1	TRBV11-2	-	TRBJ1-2	TGTGCCAGCAGCGCAGGGTACAGGGGGCTCATAGGCTACACCTTC	CASSAGYRGLIGYTF
TRBD2	TRBV6-5	-	TRBJ2-7	TGTGCCAGCAGTTACTCGGGGGGGAGCGTCTACGAGCAGTACTTC	CASSYSGGSVYEQYF
TRBD2	TRBV10-3	-	TRBJ2-1	TGTGCCATCAGTGAGTCGAAGCTAGCGGGAGACAATGAGCAGTTCTTC	CAISESKLAGDNEQFF
-	TRBV27	-	TRBJ2-1	TGTGCCAGCAGTGTGGGCCCGGGCAGGGTCCATGAGCAGTTCTTC	CASSVGPGRVHEQFF